These 18 T cell receptor beta chains were sequenced from one sample in a study of T cell repertoires in cytomegalovirus infection. MiXCR was run by TCRdb on the reads, yielding one entry per CDR3 protein. The sample consists of some 180,000 distinct CDR3 sequences, approximately 17% of them appearing once. The material sequenced was CD8+ T cells from PBMCs. The receptor source for this set is a human donor in good health (CMV status not recorded). Some clones in this sample may be carry-over from other donors' samples.

This clonotype has a handful of counts. The gene calls are TRBV7-2 and TRBJ1-5; 9 bases are a match to TRBD1. With V trimmed by 6 bases and J by 5 bases, 5 bases remained unmatched. CDR3 length: 14 amino acids. Germline loops: CDR1 SGHTA, CDR2 FQGNSA. The CDR3: CASSWDREDQPQHF. CDR3 in DNA: TGTGCCAGCAGTTGGGACAGGGAGGATCAGCCCCAGCATTTT.

The V call is TRBV6-6, the J call TRBJ2-2; D may be TRBD1 (5 bases). Germline CDR1 is MNHNY and CDR2 is SVGAGI (reference sequence). CDR3 length equals 13 residues. The V and J ends lost 10 bases and 6 bases respectively, with 15 bases between them. This CDR3 is CATPGLGAGELFF. The CDR3 region has the DNA TGTGCCACCCCAGGGCTCGGTGCCGGGGAGCTGTTTTTT.

The chain has TRBV7-2 and TRBJ2-5, with 11 bases aligning to TRBD2. The CDR3 contains 16 residues. CDR1 SGHTA and CDR2 FQGNSA come from the germline V gene. Germline trimming cut 4 bases from V and 2 bases from J; bases unmatched to any gene: 6. This CDR3 reads CASSYTSGGGQETQYF. The CDR3 DNA reads as TGTGCCAGCAGCTATACTAGCGGGGGCGGACAAGAGACCCAGTACTTC. Filled out from reference TRBV7-2 and TRBJ2-5, the complete variable domain reads GAGVSQSPSNKVTEKGKDVELRCDPISGHTALYWYRQSLGQGLEFLIYFQGNSAPDKSGLPSDRFSAERTGGSVSTLTIQRTQQEDSAVYLCASSYTSGGGQETQYFGPGTRLLVL.

This clonotype was seen only a few times. The chain recombines TRBV7-9 with TRBJ2-1, with D possibly being TRBD1 (5 bases). Looked up from germline, CDR1 is SEHNR and CDR2 is FQNEAQ (reference sequence). V gave up 4 bases and J gave up 7 bases, with 17 bases separating them. The CDR3 runs 15 residues. The chain's CDR3 is CASSSLEGDVNEQFF. The CDR3 DNA reads as TGTGCCAGCAGCTCTCTCGAAGGGGATGTGAATGAGCAGTTCTTC.

There are a few counts of this clonotype. The rearrangement joins TRBV7-2 to TRBJ2-7, with 8 bases lining up with TRBD1. Germline V gene lookup returns CDR1 SGHTA and CDR2 FQGNSA. Trimming cost V 4 bases and J 3 bases; bases outside gene matches: 8. This CDR3 has 15 amino acids. The CDR3 bases are TGTGCCAGCAGCTACCCGGACAGGGAAGGCTACGAGCAGTACTTC. It encodes CASSYPDREGYEQYF.

This chain links TRBV6-5 with TRBJ2-2; possibly TRBD1 for D (6 bases). The CDR3 sequence is 17 residues long. The germline V and J ends were trimmed by 8 bases and 0 bases, with 19 bases remaining between them. Per germline, CDR1 MNHEY and CDR2 SVGAGI. This CDR3 is CASQATSGTTNTGELFF. Written as DNA, the CDR3 is TGTGCCAGCCAAGCCACTTCCGGGACAACGAACACCGGGGAGCTGTTTTTT.

The sample holds a few counts of this clonotype. The rearrangement joins TRBV28 to TRBJ2-7, with 9 bases fitting TRBD1. After removal of 5 bases from V and 4 bases from J, the junction contained 24 bases not matched to a gene. Germline V CDR1 and CDR2: MDHEN, SYDVKM. The CDR3 has 20 amino acids. Here the CDR3 DNA reads TGTGCCAGCAGTCCGACCCCGGGACAGGGCCTCTCAGGGGGACGGTACGAGCAGTACTTC. This encodes CASSPTPGQGLSGGRYEQYF.

This clonotype was seen a single time. The CDR3 region is CASTGGGQNYGYTF. CDR3 DNA: TGTGCCAGTACCGGAGGAGGTCAGAACTATGGCTACACCTTC. The V call is TRBV19, the J call TRBJ1-2; D gene uncertain. This CDR3 has 14 amino acids. CDR1 LNHDA and CDR2 SQIVND come from the germline V gene (reference sequence). The V gene lost 7 bases and the J gene lost 2 bases, with 14 bases spanning the gap. The full variable domain, completed using reference TRBV19 and TRBJ1-2, is DGGITQSPKYLFRKEGQNVTLSCEQNLNHDAMYWYRQDPGQGLRLIYYSQIVNDFQKGDIAEGYSVSREKKESFPLTVTSAQKNPTAFYLCASTGGGQNYGYTFGSGTRLTVV.

The chain is built from TRBV20-1 and TRBJ1-5; the D is unclear. This CDR3 contains 15 residues. Trimming took off 0 bases at V and 0 bases at J, with 9 bases between the two ends. From germline, CDR1 is DFQATT and CDR2 SNEGSKA (reference sequence). CDR3 sequence (DNA): TGCAGTGCTAGAGATCGCCGAGATAGCAATCAGCCCCAGCATTTT. It specifies CSARDRRDSNQPQHF.

The chain carries TRBV27 and TRBJ1-5, with 8 bases that match TRBD1. Germline values: CDR1 MNHEY, CDR2 SMNVEV (reference sequence). The CDR3 runs 14 residues. Trimming removed 5 bases from V and 6 bases from J; junction bases left unmatched: 6. The DNA for the CDR3 is TGTGCCAGCAGTCATGACAGGGGCAGTCAGCCCCAGCATTTT. As protein: CASSHDRGSQPQHF.

Only a few counts were recorded for this clonotype. The chain employs TRBV9 and TRBJ2-1, with 10 positions matching TRBD2. Unmatched junction bases numbered 6, after V lost 4 bases and J lost 2 bases. The CDR3 sequence is 16 residues long. Germline lookup yields CDR1 SGDLS and CDR2 YYNGEE. The CDR3 DNA is TGTGCCAGCAGCCCAGAGACTAGCGGGCCCTACAATGAGCAGTTCTTC. It translates to CASSPETSGPYNEQFF.

This clonotype was seen a few times. This chain links TRBV7-9 with TRBJ2-5; the match to TRBD2 covers 14 bases. CDR1 and CDR2 (germline): SEHNR, FQNEAQ (reference sequence). V lost 5 bases and J lost 6; bases outside the gene matches: 5. The length of the CDR3 is 15 residues. The CDR3 DNA sequence: TGTGCCAGCAGCACCGGGACTAGCGGGGGCCAGACCCAGTACTTC. Protein: CASSTGTSGGQTQYF.

This chain links TRBV9 with TRBJ2-5, with D possibly being TRBD1 (6 bases). The V gene lost 0 bases and the J gene lost 5 bases, with 11 bases spanning the gap. The CDR3 has 14 amino acids. The V gene's germline CDR1 is SGDLS and CDR2 YYNGEE. The CDR3 DNA sequence: TGTGCCAGCAGCGTAGAGGGGGTACGGGAGACCCAGTACTTC. Translating gives CASSVEGVRETQYF.

In its sample, this clonotype was seen a few times. J is TRBJ2-1 and V is TRBV10-1; 10 bases line up with TRBD1. The junction had 4 bases not matched to a gene; V was cut back by 3 bases and J by 8 bases. The CDR3 is made up of 14 amino acids. Germline V gene lookup returns CDR1 WNHNN and CDR2 SYGVQD (reference sequence). The CDR3 is CASSDAGQGDEQFF. DNA for the CDR3: TGCGCCAGCAGTGACGCTGGACAGGGGGATGAGCAGTTCTTC.

The chain joins TRBV19 to TRBJ2-1, with D perhaps given as TRBD1 or TRBD2 (5 bases each). The CDR3 is made up of 12 amino acids. From germline, CDR1 is LNHDA and CDR2 SQIVND (reference sequence). V was trimmed by 1 base and J by 7 bases, leaving 5 bases between them. CDR3 sequence reads: CASSIGGNEQFF. CDR3 nucleotide sequence: TGTGCCAGTAGTATAGGGGGGAATGAGCAGTTCTTC.

This clonotype was observed a handful of times. The rearrangement joins TRBV6-2 or TRBV6-3 to TRBJ1-2; D is possibly TRBD1 (6 bases). Trimming pared 10 bases from V and 0 bases from J, leaving 18 bases between. Germline CDR1 is MNHEY and CDR2 is SVGEGT. The CDR3 is 15 residues long. This CDR3 reads CATLTGQRANYGYTF. CDR3 DNA sequence: TGTGCCACACTAACGGGACAACGAGCTAACTATGGCTACACCTTC.

Comments on this clonotype: The germline gene is not matched at one end of the junction; a read error may be the cause. This chain connects TRBV10-2 to TRBJ2-1; D possibly uses TRBD1 or TRBD2 (5 bases each). Germline lookup yields CDR1 WSHSY and CDR2 SAAADI. CDR3 length: 15 amino acids. This chain's CDR3 is CASRGRGTSYNEQIF. In DNA form, the CDR3 reads TGCGCCAGCAGGGGACGGGGAACCTCCTACAATGAGCAGATCTTC.

This clonotype appeared a few times. V gene TRBV7-6 combines with J gene TRBJ1-4; D uncertain. The CDR3 totals 13 residues. Per germline, CDR1 SGHVS and CDR2 FNYEAQ. V was pared by 1 base and J by 3 bases, with 3 bases between. CDR3 residues: CASSLEANEKLFF. CDR3 bases: TGTGCCAGCAGCTTAGAAGCTAATGAAAAACTGTTTTTT.